These 19 T cell receptor beta chains originate from one sample sequenced in a study of blood T cell repertoires in COVID-19. Clones were sequenced by immunoSEQ multiplex PCR, and TCRdb holds only the in-frame ones, with some missing. Of 300,000 to 400,000 clones in the sample, 70% to 90% were seen once. The sequenced sample was peripheral blood. These receptors all come from a woman in her forties or fifties who had recovered from COVID-19.

The genes are TRBV9 and TRBJ2-5; 7 bases align to TRBD2. The length of the CDR3 is 14 residues. After removal of 0 bases from V and 5 bases from J, the junction contained 4 bases not matched to a gene. The germline CDR1 and CDR2 sequences are SGDLS and YYNGEE. The CDR3 DNA is TGTGCCAGCAGCGTAGAAGCGGGGCGGGAGACCCAGTACTTC. Its translation is CASSVEAGRETQYF.

The V gene is TRBV5-1, the J gene TRBJ1-3; possibly TRBD1 for D (6 bases). Germline-derived CDR1 and CDR2 are SGHRS and YFSETQ. Trimming stripped 4 bases from V and 0 bases from J, with 11 bases between. CDR3 size: 15 residues. CDR3 DNA: TGCGCCAGCAGCATGTCGGACAGCTCTGGAAACACCATATATTTT. Protein sequence: CASSMSDSSGNTIYF.

V is TRBV7-3 and J is TRBJ2-2; TRBD1 matches at 8 bases. Germline values: CDR1 SGHTA, CDR2 FQGTGA. The CDR3 runs 17 residues. V was clipped by 4 bases and J by 0 bases; unmatched bases: 7. CDR3 nucleotides: TGTGCCAGCAGCTCTCGACCAGGGGGCGCGAACACCGGGGAGCTGTTTTTT. Protein: CASSSRPGGANTGELFF.

This clone was detected only once. This chain uses TRBV18 with TRBJ1-1, with a possible D match to TRBD1 (6 bases). Trimming stripped 3 bases from V and 7 bases from J, with 15 bases between. Germline values: CDR1 KGHSH, CDR2 LQKENI. This CDR3 is 14 amino acids long. CDR3 region: CASSPGRGGIEAFF. The DNA of the CDR3 is TGTGCCAGCTCACCGGGTAGGGGGGGGATTGAAGCTTTCTTT.

V is TRBV5-3 and J is TRBJ2-1; no reliable D call. TRBV5-3 is an open reading frame whose function is uncertain. The CDR3 covers 20 residues. V was cut by 0 bases and J by 1 base, with 23 bases left in between. The CDR3 is CARSLGPHSPNQISYNEQFF. CDR3 nucleotides: TGTGCCAGAAGCTTGGGGCCCCATAGCCCCAATCAGATTTCCTACAATGAGCAGTTCTTC.

The J gene is TRBJ2-2, the V gene TRBV6-5; D might be TRBD2 (5 bases). From germline, CDR1 is MNHEY and CDR2 SVGAGI. Trimming stripped 9 bases from V and 7 bases from J, with 12 bases between. CDR3 length: 12 residues. The CDR3 DNA reads TGTGCCAGTGGCCCGAGGGTCGGGGAGCTGTTTTTT. Residues: CASGPRVGELFF.

The chain combines TRBV28 with TRBJ1-1, with D maybe TRBD1 (5 bases). The CDR3 sequence is 12 residues long. Per germline, CDR1 MDHEN and CDR2 SYDVKM. The germline V and J ends were trimmed by 6 bases and 0 bases, with 5 bases remaining between them. CDR3 nucleotides: TGTGCCAGCAGGGACATGAACACTGAAGCTTTCTTT. This translates into CASRDMNTEAFF.

The chain couples TRBV5-1 to TRBJ2-7; 7 nucleotides line up with TRBD1. J was trimmed by 1 base and V by 5 bases; bases with no gene match: 9. Germline CDR1 reads SGHRS; CDR2 reads YFSETQ. The CDR3 consists of 15 residues. The CDR3 DNA is TGCGCCAGCAGTTTAACAGGGGAGCGATCCTACGAGCAGTACTTC. It specifies CASSLTGERSYEQYF.

The CDR3, as DNA: TGTGCCAGTAGTATGGGGAGGGGCGAGAACACTGAAGCTTTCTTT. Its protein product is CASSMGRGENTEAFF. The chain couples TRBV19 to TRBJ1-1; possible D gene TRBD1, 5 bases. Germline V gene data show CDR1 as LNHDA and CDR2 as SQIVND (reference sequence). Trimming shortened V by 3 bases and J by 1 base, and 12 bases separated the two germline ends. This CDR3 is 15 amino acids long. Supplemented by reference TRBV19 and TRBJ1-1, the full variable domain reads DGGITQSPKYLFRKEGQNVTLSCEQNLNHDAMYWYRQDPGQGLRLIYYSQIVNDFQKGDIAEGYSVSREKKESFPLTVTSAQKNPTAFYLCASSMGRGENTEAFFGQGTRLTVV.

This clone was counted a single time. This could be a read error, since a much larger clone is one nucleotide away. Other DNA sequences in the sample encode the same CDR3. V usage is TRBV6-5 and J usage is TRBJ1-2; 8 bases map to TRBD1. Germline CDR1 is MNHEY and CDR2 is SVGAGI. The CDR3 contains 14 residues. V shed 0 bases, J shed 5 bases, and the junction held 2 bases outside the gene matches. CDR3: CASSYSTGGYGYTF. DNA of the CDR3: TGTGCCAGCAGTTACTCCACAGGGGGGTATGGCTACACCTTC.

The chain recombines TRBV6-1 with TRBJ2-3, with 10 bases lining up with TRBD2. Unmatched junction bases numbered 10, after V lost 8 bases and J lost 5 bases. The CDR3 has 15 amino acids. Germline assignment: CDR1 MNHNS and CDR2 SASEGT. In DNA form, the CDR3 reads TGTGCCAGCTTTAAAGATCTAGCGGGAGAAGATACGCAGTATTTT. Translating it yields CASFKDLAGEDTQYF.

This chain uses TRBV6-6 with TRBJ2-3; 8 bases match TRBD2. J lost 1 base, V lost 7 bases, and 10 bases had no gene match. CDR1 and CDR2 from the germline V gene are MNHNY and SVGAGI (reference sequence). CDR3 size: 16 residues. For the CDR3, the DNA is TGTGCCAGCAAGAAAACTAGCGGTGGGGGCACAGATACGCAGTATTTT. Encoded protein: CASKKTSGGGTDTQYF.

The rearrangement uses TRBV5-1 and TRBJ2-3, with TRBD2 matching over 9 bases. Germline-derived CDR1 and CDR2 are SGHRS and YFSETQ. The CDR3 loop spans 17 amino acids. With 2 bases clipped from V and 1 base from J, the junction kept 8 bases outside the gene matches. The CDR3, as DNA: TGCGCCAGCAGCTTTCTAAAGACTAGCGGTCGCACAGATACGCAGTATTTT. Its protein is CASSFLKTSGRTDTQYF.

The CDR3 DNA sequence: TGTGCCAGCTCACCAAACGGGGGGGGCACAGATACGCAGTATTTT. This translates into CASSPNGGGTDTQYF. The genes are TRBV18 and TRBJ2-3; 8 bases line up with TRBD2. The CDR3 consists of 15 residues. V lost 2 bases and J lost 1; bases outside the gene matches: 2. Germline values: CDR1 KGHSH, CDR2 LQKENI.

In the case of this clone: One junction end does not reproduce the germline sequence, and a read error may be involved. This chain connects TRBV28 to TRBJ2-3; 14 nucleotides agree with TRBD2. The CDR3 spans 13 residues. The germline gives CDR1 MDHEN, CDR2 SYDVKM. The DNA of the CDR3 is TGTGCCAGCACGGGACTAGCGGGAGCTAAGGCGGATTTT. It yields the protein CASTGLAGAKADF.

V is TRBV7-6 and J is TRBJ1-5, with TRBD1 matching 8 bases. The CDR3 is 16 amino acids. CDR1 SGHVS and CDR2 FNYEAQ come from the germline V gene. V gave up 0 bases and J gave up 4 bases; unmatched junction bases: 5. The DNA of the CDR3 is TGTGCCAGCAGCTTAGCGGCAGGGGGCCCTAATCAGCCCCAGCATTTT. This encodes CASSLAAGGPNQPQHF.

The chain couples TRBV30 to TRBJ2-6; 9 nucleotides align to TRBD1. This CDR3 contains 19 residues. Looked up from germline, CDR1 is GTSNPN and CDR2 is SVGIG (reference sequence). With V trimmed by 3 bases and J by 0 bases, 12 bases remained unmatched. CDR3 DNA sequence: TGTGCCTGGAGAATACTCCCGGGACAGGGTATCTCTGGGGCCAACGTCCTGACTTTC. It translates to CAWRILPGQGISGANVLTF.

This clone was recorded once. This rearrangement joins TRBV7-8 to TRBJ2-5; no reliable D call. Germline V gene sequence: CDR1 SGHVS, CDR2 FQNEAQ. V lost 4 bases, J lost 5 bases, and 5 bases lay in between. CDR3 size: 11 residues. Written as DNA, the CDR3 is TGTGCCAGCAGCTCCGTGGAGACCCAGTACTTC. It is translated as CASSSVETQYF.

The V call is TRBV19, the J call TRBJ2-3; D is possibly TRBD1 (6 bases). CDR3 length: 15 amino acids. Germline V lookup: CDR1 LNHDA, CDR2 SQIVND (reference sequence). Trimming cost V 7 bases and J 6 bases, with 20 bases left between them. The CDR3 reads CASTSQKGEWDTQYF. CDR3 DNA sequence: TGTGCCAGTACCTCCCAAAAGGGGGAGTGGGATACGCAGTATTTT.